The TCR beta chain described here comes from a study of T-cell memory formation after mild COVID-19. General observations from the study: Within pre-infection memory, some responding clones were found, suggesting cross-reactive memory joined.

The authors produced TCR alpha and TCR beta cDNA libraries with sample barcodes and UMIs by 5'RACE using constant-segment primers. Each CDR3 protein is one row after TCRdb ran MiXCR on the 5' RACE reads. Among some 310,000 distinct CDR3 sequences listed, 20% were seen once. About this clonotype: The antigen is not known.

The source of this sequence is a man younger than 35 who had mild COVID-19 (a few samples of this study predate the infection). Cell type and time point are not known. The sequencing input was PBMCs or a T cell subset sorted from them (not recorded which).

CDR3 DNA sequence: TGTGCCAGCAGTTTGAGCAACTATAATTCACCCCTCCACTTT. It is translated as CASSLSNYNSPLHF. This chain connects TRBV12-3 or TRBV12-4 to TRBJ1-6; D call uncertain. CDR3 size: 14 residues. Trimming pared 3 bases from V and 3 bases from J, leaving 6 bases between.